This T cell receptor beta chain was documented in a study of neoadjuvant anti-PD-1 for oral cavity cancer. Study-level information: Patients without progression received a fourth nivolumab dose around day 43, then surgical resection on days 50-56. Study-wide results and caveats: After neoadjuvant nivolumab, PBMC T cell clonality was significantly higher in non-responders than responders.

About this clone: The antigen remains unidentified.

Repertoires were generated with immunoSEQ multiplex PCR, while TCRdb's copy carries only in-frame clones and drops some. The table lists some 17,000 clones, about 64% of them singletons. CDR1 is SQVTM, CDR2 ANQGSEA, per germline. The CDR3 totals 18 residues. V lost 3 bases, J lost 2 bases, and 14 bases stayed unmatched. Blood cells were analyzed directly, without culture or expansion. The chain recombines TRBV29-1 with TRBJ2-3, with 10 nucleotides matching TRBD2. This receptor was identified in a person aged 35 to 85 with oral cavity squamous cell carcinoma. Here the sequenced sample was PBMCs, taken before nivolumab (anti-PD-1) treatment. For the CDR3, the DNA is TGCAGCGTTGACCCCGGGACTAGCGCTCGCTATTACACAGATACGCAGTATTTT. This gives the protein CSVDPGTSARYYTDTQYF.